A selection of T cell receptor beta chains follows, all from one sample in a study of T-cell memory formation after mild COVID-19. Each CDR3 protein gets one entry after TCRdb re-called the 5' RACE reads with MiXCR. Here the sample spans 540,000 or so distinct CDR3 sequences, around 20% being singletons. The sample comprised PBMCs or a T cell subset sorted from them (not recorded which). The origin of the receptors is an adult woman who had mild COVID-19 (a few samples of this study predate the infection). Cell type and time point are not known. Both conserved end residues are part of each CDR3. Fields, in order: J gene, D gene, V gene, clone size, CDR3 length, CDR3 DNA, CDR3 protein. D genes are given only for firm matches. The size field is filled for only some rows; it gives once, few, many or a size class.

>TRBJ2-7|.|TRBV27|few|15
TGTGCCAGCCGCCTGCGGAGGACTAACTCCTACGAGCAGTACTTC
CASRLRRTNSYEQYF
>TRBJ2-5|TRBD1|TRBV6-5|once|16
TGTGCCAGCAGCCCTAACGGACAGGACAATCAAGAGACCCAGTACTTC
CASSPNGQDNQETQYF
>TRBJ2-5|.|TRBV6-5|.|15
TGTGCCAGCAGTTACACGGCTCACTCGGGCGAGACCCAGTACTTC
CASSYTAHSGETQYF
>TRBJ2-1|TRBD1|TRBV11-2|.|18
TGTGCCAGCAGCTTAGCAATGGGGACAGGGGGGTTTTACAATGAGCAGTTCTTC
CASSLAMGTGGFYNEQFF
>TRBJ2-1|TRBD1|TRBV5-1|few|16
TGCGCCAGCAGCGCCGGACAGGGAAGGTCCTACAATGAGCAGTTCTTC
CASSAGQGRSYNEQFF
>TRBJ1-4|.|TRBV7-8|.|15
TGTGCCAGCAGCCCCGGGGGGGGGCTTAATGAAAAACTGTTTTTT
CASSPGGGLNEKLFF
>TRBJ2-1|.|TRBV2|.|12
TGTGCCAGCAGGGTAATGGGGGGTGAGCAGTTCTTC
CASRVMGGEQFF
>TRBJ1-1|TRBD1|TRBV6-5|.|14
TGTGCCAGCAGAGACAGGGTTTGGAACACTGAAGCTTTCTTT
CASRDRVWNTEAFF
>TRBJ1-1|.|TRBV29-1|.|15
TGCAGCGCAACCCCACGGGCAGGAAAGAACACTGAAGCTTTCTTT
CSATPRAGKNTEAFF
>TRBJ2-1|.|TRBV24-1|few|16
TGTGCCACCAGTGATGCGGAGAGAAACTTCGGCCATGAGCAGTTCTTC
CATSDAERNFGHEQFF
>TRBJ2-5|.|TRBV7-2|few|15
TGTGCCAGCAGCCTTAGCCCACGGGTGCAGGAGACCCAGTACTTC
CASSLSPRVQETQYF
>TRBJ2-7|.|TRBV3-1|few|14
TGTGCCAGCAGCCAATCCAAGGGGACCTACGAGCAGTACTTC
CASSQSKGTYEQYF
>TRBJ1-2|TRBD1|TRBV4-1|.|16
TGCGCCAGCAGCCCGGGAGGACAGGGTGTTGGCTATGGCTACACCTTC
CASSPGGQGVGYGYTF
>TRBJ2-2|.|TRBV7-9|.|16
TGTGCCAGCAGGCCCCAGGGGGGACCCAACACCGGGGAGCTGTTTTTT
CASRPQGGPNTGELFF
>TRBJ2-3|.|TRBV24-1|many|17
TGTGCCACCAGTGATTATCCAGTGCGCACGAGCACAGATACGCAGTATTTT
CATSDYPVRTSTDTQYF
>TRBJ1-2|.|TRBV6-1|.|13
TGTGCCAGCAAGGAACGAGGGAGTGACGGCTACACCTTC
CASKERGSDGYTF
>TRBJ1-3|.|TRBV9|.|11
TGTGCCAGCAGCGTGGAGGACACCATATATTTT
CASSVEDTIYF
>TRBJ2-5|.|TRBV20-1|few|15
TGCAGTGCCCACTATCCGGGATCCAACGGAGAGACCCAGTACTTC
CSAHYPGSNGETQYF
>TRBJ1-4|.|TRBV4-1|.|15
TGCGCCAGCAGCCAAGGTCCGGGGCTTGGCGAAAAACTGTTTTTT
CASSQGPGLGEKLFF
>TRBJ2-1|.|TRBV12-3/TRBV12-4|few|14
TGTGCCAGCAGTTTTTCCGGGGCTCACAATGAGCAGTTCTTC
CASSFSGAHNEQFF
>TRBJ2-5|TRBD2|TRBV6-6|.|16
TGTGCCAGCAGTACACGTAGCGGGAGGGCCCCAGAGACCCAGTACTTC
CASSTRSGRAPETQYF
>TRBJ2-3|TRBD2|TRBV24-1|few|18
TGTGCCACCAGTGATTTTACTAGCGGGTGGGGTTCGGGGGATACGCAGTATTTT
CATSDFTSGWGSGDTQYF
>TRBJ2-1|TRBD1|TRBV5-4|few|15
TGTGCCAGCAGCTTGGGGACAGGGATCTACGATGAGCAGTTCTTC
CASSLGTGIYDEQFF
>TRBJ2-6|.|TRBV4-3|.|17
TGCGCCAGCAGCCAAGAGAAGGCGAGGTGGGGGGCCAACGTCCTGACTTTC
CASSQEKARWGANVLTF
>TRBJ2-1|TRBD1|TRBV9|.|15
TGTGCCAGCAGCGCTCCGGGACAGACCTACAATGAGCAGTTCTTC
CASSAPGQTYNEQFF
>TRBJ2-7|.|TRBV5-1|few|16
TGCGCCAGCAGCTTGGGGCAAATGAAGGGAGCCTACGAGCAGTACTTC
CASSLGQMKGAYEQYF
>TRBJ2-1|.|TRBV6-5|.|18
TGTGCCAGCAGTTACGAGCCCGAAGCACCGACTAGGGGCAATGAGCAGTTCTTC
CASSYEPEAPTRGNEQFF
>TRBJ2-7|TRBD2|TRBV2|.|13
TGTGCCAGCACTAGCGGGGTAACCTACGAGCAGTACTTC
CASTSGVTYEQYF
>TRBJ2-3|.|TRBV14|few|16
TGTGCCAGCAGCCAAGAGGTATACGGGAGAACAGATACGCAGTATTTT
CASSQEVYGRTDTQYF
>TRBJ2-7|.|TRBV19|few|15
TGTGCCAGTAGTATTCAGCAGGGCCCTTGGGACGAGCAGTACTTC
CASSIQQGPWDEQYF
>TRBJ2-1|.|TRBV5-4|.|13
TGTGCCAGCACCGGGACCGGAGTCAATGAGCAGTTCTTC
CASTGTGVNEQFF
>TRBJ2-1|TRBD2|TRBV6-5|.|17
TGTGCCAGCAGTTACTCTAGCGGGAGGGCCCTTTCGGATGAGCAGTTCTTC
CASSYSSGRALSDEQFF
>TRBJ1-6|.|TRBV4-3|.|14
TGCGCCAGCAGCCAAGATACGACGGTGCCCCCCCTCCACTTT
CASSQDTTVPPLHF
>TRBJ2-5|.|TRBV12-3/TRBV12-4|few|16
TGTGCCAGCAGTCCCCCTAGGCGGGGAACTCAAGAGACCCAGTACTTC
CASSPPRRGTQETQYF
>TRBJ2-2|TRBD1|TRBV29-1|.|14
TGCAGCGTGAAAGGGACAGCGAACACCGGGGAGCTGTTTTTT
CSVKGTANTGELFF
>TRBJ2-5|.|TRBV5-1|.|17
TGCGCCAGCAGCCCGGTTTTGGCGGGAGTGGGACAGGAGACCCAGTACTTC
CASSPVLAGVGQETQYF
>TRBJ2-1|TRBD2|TRBV9|few|15
TGTGCCAGCAGCCTGGGAGGGGACTTGTACAATGAGCAGTTCTTC
CASSLGGDLYNEQFF
>TRBJ1-1|.|TRBV18|few|14
TGTGCCAGCTCACCCCGGGCCTCGAACACTGAAGCTTTCTTT
CASSPRASNTEAFF
>TRBJ2-1|TRBD2|TRBV11-1|.|24
TGTGCCAGCAGCCAATCCAGGACTAGCGGGAGGGAACACACCAGAAGGAGCTCCTACAATGAGCAGTTCTTC
CASSQSRTSGREHTRRSSYNEQFF
>TRBJ2-7|.|TRBV27|.|14
TGTGCCAGCAGAGGAGGGACATGGGGGGGCGAGCAGTACTTC
CASRGGTWGGEQYF
>TRBJ2-5|.|TRBV20-1|.|14
TGCAGTGCTAGAGCGCTTGGGGGGCAGGAGACCCAGTACTTC
CSARALGGQETQYF
>TRBJ2-7|TRBD1|TRBV5-4|.|16
TGTGCCAGCAGCAGATCTTCGGGACAGGGGCCCTACGAGCAGTACTTC
CASSRSSGQGPYEQYF
>TRBJ1-1|.|TRBV6-2/TRBV6-3|few|13
TGTGCCAGCAGGGATCCTTCGAACACTGAAGCTTTCTTT
CASRDPSNTEAFF
>TRBJ2-4|TRBD2|TRBV13|.|19
TGTGCCAGCAGCTTAGAAGGCGGGGGGGTACCCCTAGCCAAAAACATTCAGTACTTC
CASSLEGGGVPLAKNIQYF
>TRBJ2-3|.|TRBV27|once|16
TGTGCCAGCAGTTTATCGTACGGGAGCCCCACAGATACGCAGTATTTT
CASSLSYGSPTDTQYF
>TRBJ2-7|TRBD1|TRBV7-3|.|17
TGTGCCAGCAGCCCCACCGGACGCGGGGGACAGGGTTACGAGCAGTACTTC
CASSPTGRGGQGYEQYF
>TRBJ2-3|TRBD2|TRBV12-3/TRBV12-4|few|16
TGTGCCAGTTTGCCAGACGCGGGGGGTATCACAGATACGCAGTATTTT
CASLPDAGGITDTQYF
>TRBJ1-5|.|TRBV12-3/TRBV12-4|few|14
TGTGCCAGCAGTGTCGGTGTGGTAGGACAGCCCCAGCATTTT
CASSVGVVGQPQHF
>TRBJ2-7|TRBD1|TRBV7-8|.|15
TGTGCCAGCAGCTTACCCGGGACAGGGAGGATCGAGCAGTACTTC
CASSLPGTGRIEQYF
>TRBJ2-1|TRBD2|TRBV6-5|.|14
TGTGCAACGCTAGAGGGCGGGAGGAGAAATGAGCAGTTCTTC
CATLEGGRRNEQFF
>TRBJ2-2|.|TRBV3-1|few|15
TGTGCCAGCAGCCTCCACCAGGCGAACACCGGGGAGCTGTTTTTT
CASSLHQANTGELFF
>TRBJ2-7|TRBD1|TRBV29-1|.|12
TGCAGCGTCCGGGGACAGGGCGGCGAGCAGTACTTC
CSVRGQGGEQYF
>TRBJ1-2|TRBD1|TRBV4-2|.|19
TGTGCCAGCAGCCAAGATTTAAGATTGAGGGGGCGACGGGTCTATGGCTACACCTTC
CASSQDLRLRGRRVYGYTF
>TRBJ2-5|TRBD2|TRBV25-1|.|17
TGTGCCAGCAGTGAAACTAGCGGAGTCTTCTACCAAGAGACCCAGTACTTC
CASSETSGVFYQETQYF
>TRBJ2-3|TRBD1|TRBV18|.|14
TGTGCCAGCTCACCAGGGACAGGGTCTGATACGCAGTATTTT
CASSPGTGSDTQYF